The T cell receptor beta chain described here comes from a study of T cell changes during pregnancy in multiple sclerosis. TCRdb's copy holds only in-frame clones and misses some; the assay was immunoSEQ multiplex PCR. The repertoire has 40,000 or so clones, over 75% of them found once; the top ten carry less than 0.45%. Germline V gives CDR1 PRHDT, CDR2 FYEKMQ (reference sequence). V lost 2 bases to trimming and J lost 4 bases, with 13 bases between them. This CDR3 has 15 residues. The source was CD4+ T cells from peripheral blood mononuclear cells, collected in the third trimester of pregnancy. The chain is built from TRBV13 and TRBJ2-3, with D possibly being TRBD2 (6 bases). This receptor was identified in a female donor with multiple sclerosis, enrolled in a pregnancy study. In DNA form, the CDR3 reads TGTGCCAGCAGCTTATGGAACGGGGGAGCAGATACGCAGTATTTT. It translates to CASSLWNGGADTQYF. Using reference TRBV13 and TRBJ2-3 for the parts outside the CDR3, the full variable domain is AAGVIQSPRHLIKEKRETATLKCYPIPRHDTVYWYQQGPGQDPQFLISFYEKMQSDKGSIPDRFSAQQFSDYHSELNMSSLELGDSALYFCASSLWNGGADTQYFGPGTRLTVL.